Following are 13 T cell receptor beta chains from one sample sequenced in a study of T cell repertoires in cytomegalovirus infection (dated by TCRdb to about 2019). Instrument on record: Illumina HiSeq 1500. The public reads were quality trimmed at Q25 with fastp and then assembled into clones with MiXCR by TCRdb, keeping productive beta chains. Rows matching on CDR3 protein sequence are summarized as one entry with the most common DNA and genes. The sample profile shows about 150,000 distinct CDR3 sequences; around 22% of them were found once. The ten largest clonotypes hold about 10% of the sample. The sequencing sample was made of PBMCs. The receptors were sampled from a human donor in good health (CMV status not recorded). Some clones in this sample may be carry-over from other donors' samples.

This clonotype was seen more than once but under ten times. This chain connects TRBV20-1 to TRBJ2-7; TRBD2 matches 8 bases. The CDR3 runs 15 residues. V lost 5 bases and J lost 3; bases outside the gene matches: 12. The germline CDR1 and CDR2 sequences are DFQATT and SNEGSKA (reference sequence). The CDR3: CSADGGAVYGYEQYF. CDR3 coding DNA: TGCAGTGCTGACGGGGGGGCGGTCTATGGCTACGAGCAGTACTTC.

This clonotype was picked up many times. The genes are TRBV28 and TRBJ1-1; no firm D call. CDR3 size: 13 residues. Germline V lookup: CDR1 MDHEN, CDR2 SYDVKM. Trimming shortened V by 3 bases and J by 8 bases, and 13 bases separated the two germline ends. As DNA, the CDR3 is TGTGCCAGCAGTTTGACGCCGGGAAGCGAAGCTTTCTTT. This gives the protein CASSLTPGSEAFF.

This clonotype was observed a handful of times. The rearrangement uses TRBV2 and TRBJ2-1; either TRBD1 or TRBD2 may fit D (5 bases each). From germline, CDR1 is SNHLY and CDR2 FYNNEI. Trimming left V 6 bases short and J 7 bases short, with 16 bases between. This CDR3 comprises 14 residues. DNA of the CDR3: TGTGCCAGCAGGCACGACGAGGGGAGAAATGAGCAGTTCTTC. This gives the protein CASRHDEGRNEQFF.

This clonotype came up a few times. The chain recombines TRBV4-1 with TRBJ2-7; 8 bases are a match to TRBD1. Germline lookup yields CDR1 MGHRA and CDR2 YSYEKL. This CDR3 has 16 residues. The J segment lost 3 bases and the V segment lost 1 base, leaving 8 bases of the junction unmatched. CDR3 sequence (DNA): TGCGCCAGCAGCCAAGTTCAGGGGGCAGGTAACTACGAGCAGTACTTC. This sequence encodes CASSQVQGAGNYEQYF.

This clonotype was counted at least ten times. This rearrangement joins TRBV19 to TRBJ2-7; D is perhaps TRBD1 or TRBD2 (5 bases each). The CDR3 is 14 residues long. Germline CDR1 reads LNHDA; CDR2 reads SQIVND (reference sequence). Trimming cost V 4 bases and J 1 base, with 11 bases left between them. CDR3 sequence reads: CASSNRDGSYEQYF. The CDR3 DNA sequence: TGTGCCAGTAGTAACCGGGACGGGTCCTACGAGCAGTACTTC.

This clonotype came up many times. The rearrangement uses TRBV14 and TRBJ1-5, with 7 bases matching TRBD1. V was pared by 3 bases and J by 4 bases, with 6 bases of the junction left unmatched. Germline V CDR1 and CDR2: SGHDN, FVKESK. The CDR3 runs to 15 residues. CDR3 DNA: TGTGCCAGCAGCCAGGGCTCAGGGGGTAATCAGCCCCAGCATTTT. This encodes CASSQGSGGNQPQHF.

This clonotype was detected only a few times. The chain is built from TRBV28 and TRBJ1-6; tentative D call: TRBD1 (5 bases). Trimming took off 5 bases at V and 14 bases at J, with 10 bases between the two ends. In germline, CDR1 is MDHEN, CDR2 SYDVKM. CDR3 length: 11 residues. CDR3 bases: TGTGCCAGCAGTGAACAGGTGGCCCTCCACTTT. Its protein product is CASSEQVALHF.

This clonotype was seen more than once but under ten times. The V and J genes are TRBV28 and TRBJ1-2, with 9 bases aligning to TRBD1. Germline V CDR1 and CDR2: MDHEN, SYDVKM. V was clipped by 5 bases and J by 2 bases; unmatched bases: 9. This CDR3 has 16 residues. The CDR3 DNA reads TGTGCCAGCAGTCCCCGCCCGGGACAGGGAAACTATGGCTACACCTTC. Amino acids: CASSPRPGQGNYGYTF.

The table lists this clonotype with many counts. The rearrangement links TRBV6-2 or TRBV6-3 to TRBJ2-7; no clear D gene. The germline V and J ends were trimmed by 6 bases and 7 bases, with 10 bases remaining between them. The V gene's germline CDR1 is MNHEY and CDR2 SVGEGT. The CDR3 is made up of 11 amino acids. DNA for the CDR3: TGTGCCAGCAGCCTAGGAATAGAGCAGTACTTC. Its protein product is CASSLGIEQYF.

This clonotype was detected ten times or more. The chain has TRBV28 and TRBJ1-1; D remains unclear. The CDR3 contains 11 residues. The V gene's germline CDR1 is MDHEN and CDR2 SYDVKM. V shed 6 bases and J shed 6 bases, with 8 bases lying between them. The CDR3 sequence is CASSLFSEAFF. The CDR3 DNA sequence: TGTGCCAGCAGCCTCTTCTCTGAAGCTTTCTTT.

This clonotype was observed a handful of times. The CDR3 sequence: CAWSVAGTSGPYNEQFF. In DNA form, the CDR3 reads TGTGCCTGGAGTGTGGCGGGGACTAGCGGACCTTACAATGAGCAGTTCTTC. The rearrangement joins TRBV30 to TRBJ2-1; 11 positions agree with TRBD2. Trimming removed 0 bases from V and 4 bases from J; junction bases left unmatched: 8. Germline V CDR1 and CDR2: GTSNPN, SVGIG (reference sequence). The CDR3 runs 17 residues.

The rearrangement links TRBV20-1 to TRBJ2-7; D gene uncertain. The CDR3 has 12 amino acids. The V and J ends lost 1 base and 6 bases respectively, with 10 bases between them. Germline CDR1 is DFQATT and CDR2 is SNEGSKA (reference sequence). DNA of the CDR3: TGCAGTGCTAGAGTACTCACACCCGAGCAGTACTTC. This gives the protein CSARVLTPEQYF.

This clonotype was seen ten or more times. The J gene is TRBJ2-1, the V gene TRBV7-2, with 7 positions matching TRBD1. The V gene's germline CDR1 is SGHTA and CDR2 FQGNSA. The CDR3 is made up of 14 amino acids. The ends lost 6 bases at V and 3 bases at J; junction bases unmatched: 5. The CDR3 is CASRMGQSYNEQFF. CDR3 nucleotide sequence: TGTGCCAGCAGGATGGGACAGAGCTACAATGAGCAGTTCTTC.